Below, 8 T cell receptor beta chains from the same sample are listed, as sequenced in a study of cytomegalovirus exposure and HLA in healthy donors. The protocol was immunoSEQ multiplex PCR, while the TCRdb copy is restricted to in-frame clones and leaves out a portion. Among about 160,000 clones, 70% to 90% were seen once, and the ten largest hold around 5%. The sample taken for sequencing was PBMCs. The receptors come from a woman between 25 and 40 years old in good health and CMV-seronegative.

V is TRBV4-3 and J is TRBJ2-7, with 7 bases lining up with TRBD1. Germline trimming cut 0 bases from V and 3 bases from J; bases unmatched to any gene: 8. The CDR3 contains 16 residues. The germline V gene has CDR1 LGHNA and CDR2 YSLEER. CDR3 nucleotide sequence: TGCGCCAGCAGCCAAGATGGGAGACAGGGAAGCTACGAGCAGTACTTC. Encoded protein: CASSQDGRQGSYEQYF.

This rearrangement joins TRBV2 to TRBJ1-1, with D uncertain. The CDR3 has 14 amino acids. Germline lookup yields CDR1 SNHLY and CDR2 FYNNEI. Trimming shortened V by 2 bases and J by 4 bases, and 11 bases separated the two germline ends. DNA for the CDR3: TGTGCCAGCAGTGAACTGGGAGAGGGCACTGAAGCTTTCTTT. Translation: CASSELGEGTEAFF.

The CDR3 bases are TGTGCCAGCACGCCTGGGACTAGCGTCAATGAGCAGTTCTTC. Encoded protein: CASTPGTSVNEQFF. The chain has TRBV2 and TRBJ2-1, with 10 bases aligning to TRBD2. Per germline, CDR1 SNHLY and CDR2 FYNNEI. This CDR3 comprises 14 residues. The J segment lost 6 bases and the V segment lost 7 bases, leaving 6 bases of the junction unmatched.

This clone has just one count. The gene calls are TRBV7-8 and TRBJ2-2; 7 bases line up with TRBD1. V lost 5 bases to trimming and J lost 5 bases; unmatched junction nucleotides: 14. This CDR3 contains 17 residues. Germline CDR1 is SGHVS and CDR2 is FQNEAQ. CDR3 in amino acids: CASSKTGDGMGTGELFF. CDR3 coding DNA: TGTGCCAGCAGCAAAACAGGGGACGGGATGGGGACCGGGGAGCTGTTTTTT.

The V gene is TRBV27, the J gene TRBJ1-2; 10 bases map to TRBD1. Germline CDR1 reads MNHEY; CDR2 reads SMNVEV (reference sequence). V gave up 6 bases and J gave up 5 bases; unmatched junction bases: 9. This CDR3 contains 15 residues. In DNA form, the CDR3 reads TGTGCCAGCAGCCCGACAGGGGGCGCGAGTTATGGCTACACCTTC. This encodes CASSPTGGASYGYTF.

V and J are TRBV9 and TRBJ2-1; D remains ambiguous. The germline V gene has CDR1 SGDLS and CDR2 YYNGEE. Trimming stripped 4 bases from V and 12 bases from J, with 14 bases between. CDR3 length: 12 amino acids. The CDR3 region is CASSPEDQAQFF. The CDR3 DNA reads TGTGCCAGCAGCCCTGAGGACCAGGCGCAGTTCTTC.

CDR3 bases: TGTGCCAGCAGCCGAGGGAGTTACGAGCAGTACTTC. Amino acids: CASSRGSYEQYF. The genes are TRBV11-1 and TRBJ2-7; tentative D call: TRBD2 (5 bases). This CDR3 has 12 residues. The germline V gene encodes CDR1 SGHAT and CDR2 FQDESV (reference sequence). The V end was cut by 5 bases, the J end by 4 bases, with 9 bases between.

The V call is TRBV4-3, the J call TRBJ2-5; possible D gene TRBD1, 6 bases. CDR3 length equals 16 residues. V lost 1 base and J 5 bases, leaving 17 bases between the germline ends. CDR1 LGHNA and CDR2 YSLEER come from the germline V gene. Here the CDR3 DNA reads TGCGCCAGCAGCCAAGTCTGGTCGGACAGTAGGGAGACCCAGTACTTC. This codes for CASSQVWSDSRETQYF.